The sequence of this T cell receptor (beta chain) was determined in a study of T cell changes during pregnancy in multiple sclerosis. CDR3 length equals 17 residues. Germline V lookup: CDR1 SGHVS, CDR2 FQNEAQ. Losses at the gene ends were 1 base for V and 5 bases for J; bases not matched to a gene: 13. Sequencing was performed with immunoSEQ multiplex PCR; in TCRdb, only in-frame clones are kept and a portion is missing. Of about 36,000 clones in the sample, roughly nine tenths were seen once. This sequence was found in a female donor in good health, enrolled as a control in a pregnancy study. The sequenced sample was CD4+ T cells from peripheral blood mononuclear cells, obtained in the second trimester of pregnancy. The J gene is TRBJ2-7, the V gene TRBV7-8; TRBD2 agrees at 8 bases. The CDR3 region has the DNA TGTGCCAGCAGCTTAGAGGGGAGGGGACTAGTGACCCACGAGCAGTACTTC. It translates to CASSLEGRGLVTHEQYF.